This T cell receptor beta chain is from a study of response to subunit inactivated influenza vaccine (dated by TCRdb to the late 2010s). Regarding the research as a whole: Deep quantitative T cell receptor repertoire profiling was used in the study to track responses to a trivalent subunit inactivated influenza vaccine. The full study reports these points: The authors suggested that each seasonal influenza vaccination may recruit only a limited number of new T cells.

This clonotype has only a few counts. There is no known antigen for this receptor. No much larger clonotype is one base removed from it; base qualities were not supplied. The library relied on RT-PCR. TCRdb lists the instrument as Illumina HiSeq 2500. Starting from the raw public reads, TCRdb applied fastp trimming at Q25, assembled clones with MiXCR and retained in-frame beta chains. CDR3 protein duplicates are merged, each entry listing the most common genes and DNA. Recorded for this sample are hundreds of thousands of distinct CDR3 sequences; approximately 11% of them occurred a single time. About 12% of the sample belongs to the ten largest clones. The CDR3 sequence holds 15 residues, the cysteine and phenylalanine included. The kept DNA is CDR3 alone, 45 bases in frame from the first base. The junction shows trimming of 6 bases on V and 2 bases on J, and the gene matches do not reach 8 bases of it.

This sample's time point label indicates: around 45 days after influenza vaccine administration. The receptor was derived from a man over 45 who received an inactivated influenza vaccine. Donor details come from another sample of the same person, matched by shared clones. The input for sequencing was PBMCs from blood, taken roughly 46 days after vaccination. Recombination connected TRBV12-3 or TRBV12-4 to TRBJ2-3; 7 nucleotides in the junction match TRBD2. The nucleotide sequence reads TGTGCCAGCAGCCTCGACGGGACTAACACAGATACGCAGTATTTT. The resulting protein is CASSLDGTNTDTQYF.